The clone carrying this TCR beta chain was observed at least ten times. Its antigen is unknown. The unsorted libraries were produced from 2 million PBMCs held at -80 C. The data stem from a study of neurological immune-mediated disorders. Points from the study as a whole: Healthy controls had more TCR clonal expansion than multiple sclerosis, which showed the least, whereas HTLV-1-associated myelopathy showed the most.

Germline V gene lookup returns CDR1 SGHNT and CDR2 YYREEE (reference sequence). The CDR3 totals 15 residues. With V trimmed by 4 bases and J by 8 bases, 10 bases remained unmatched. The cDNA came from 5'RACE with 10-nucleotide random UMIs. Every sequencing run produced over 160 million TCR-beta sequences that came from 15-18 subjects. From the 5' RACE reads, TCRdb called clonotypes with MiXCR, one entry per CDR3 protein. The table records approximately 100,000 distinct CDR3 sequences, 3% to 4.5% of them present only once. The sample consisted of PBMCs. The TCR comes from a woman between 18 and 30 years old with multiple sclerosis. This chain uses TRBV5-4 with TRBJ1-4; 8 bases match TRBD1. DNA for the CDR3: TGTGCCAGCAGCCGCTCGGACAGGGAGAGGGAAAAACTGTTTTTT. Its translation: CASSRSDREREKLFF.